This passage covers 14 T cell receptor beta chains from one sample sequenced in a study of vaccination and CD4 T cells after COVID-19. Treatment in this sample: approximately 9-day PBMC culture with coronavirus spike peptide pools or control peptides (ViraFEST assay). The study sequenced cultured CD4+ T cell DNA using the Oncomine TCR Beta short-read assay. MiXCR, run by TCRdb on the PCR reads, gives a single entry per CDR3 protein. The sample yields around 13,000 distinct CDR3 sequences, 36% seen once. No antigens are known for them. Input material: cultured CD4+ T cells from blood. Receptors originate from a human donor with COVID-19.

The gene calls are TRBV19 and TRBJ1-1, with D possibly matching TRBD1 (6 bases). The CDR3 has 14 residues. V shed 3 bases and J shed 10 bases, with 18 bases lying between them. Germline CDR1 LNHDA, CDR2 SQIVND (reference sequence). This CDR3 is CASSIPRGLHGAFF. As DNA, the CDR3 is TGTGCCAGTAGTATCCCCAGGGGCCTTCACGGAGCTTTCTTT.

This clonotype has more than one count but fewer than ten. The J gene is TRBJ1-1, the V gene TRBV11-3, with D uncertain. The CDR3 spans 14 residues. Trimming pared 3 bases from V and 0 bases from J, leaving 8 bases between. CDR1 is SGHNT, CDR2 YENEEA, per germline. In DNA, the CDR3 is TGTGCCAGCAGCTTCGCCCTCATGAACACTGAAGCTTTCTTT. The encoded protein is CASSFALMNTEAFF.

This clonotype was found a few times. J is TRBJ2-7 and V is TRBV4-3; TRBD2 aligns across 7 bases. The V gene's germline CDR1 is LGHNA and CDR2 YSLEER. This CDR3 contains 13 residues. V gave up 3 bases and J gave up 3 bases; unmatched junction bases: 2. The CDR3 DNA is TGCGCCAGCAGCCAGAGCGGGATCTACGAGCAGTACTTC. Amino acid sequence: CASSQSGIYEQYF.

The chain employs TRBV19 and TRBJ2-3; possibly TRBD1 for D (6 bases). The germline CDR1 and CDR2 sequences are LNHDA and SQIVND (reference sequence). The CDR3 is 13 residues long. With 3 bases removed from V and 3 bases from J, the gap between germline ends came to 7 bases. The CDR3: CASSMGATDTQYF. CDR3 in DNA: TGTGCCAGTAGTATGGGGGCAACAGATACGCAGTATTTT.

This chain links TRBV11-3 with TRBJ1-4, with TRBD1 as a possible D gene (5 bases). The CDR3 is 15 residues long. Germline lookup yields CDR1 SGHNT and CDR2 YENEEA. V was trimmed by 6 bases and J by 8 bases, leaving 19 bases between them. In nucleotides, the CDR3 is TGTGCCAGCAGGGCCAAGGGGAGGGGAGTCGAAAAACTGTTTTTT. Protein product: CASRAKGRGVEKLFF. Looking up the rest from reference TRBV11-3 and TRBJ1-4 gives the full variable domain: EAGVVQSPRYKIIEKKQPVAFWCNPISGHNTLYWYLQNLGQGPELLIRYENEEAVDDSQLPKDRFSAERLKGVDSTLKIQPAELGDSAVYLCASRAKGRGVEKLFFGSGTQLSVL.

This clonotype was observed a handful of times. The rearrangement joins TRBV6-1 to TRBJ2-1; D assignment may be TRBD1 or TRBD2 (6 bases each). The V end was cut by 5 bases, the J end by 6 bases, with 20 bases between. The length of the CDR3 is 16 residues. In germline, CDR1 is MNHNS, CDR2 SASEGT. The CDR3 coding sequence is TGTGCCAGCAGTACGGGGGCGTTGGGTAGGGGCAATGAGCAGTTCTTC. Its protein product is CASSTGALGRGNEQFF.

This clonotype was picked up a small number of times. The V and J genes are TRBV5-8 and TRBJ2-7, with TRBD1 as a possible D gene (6 bases). Germline lookup yields CDR1 SGHTS and CDR2 YDEGEE. CDR3 length: 13 residues. With 4 bases removed from V and 6 bases from J, the gap between germline ends came to 14 bases. The CDR3 here is CASSRDMASEQYF. The CDR3 DNA reads as TGTGCCAGCAGCCGGGACATGGCCTCCGAGCAGTACTTC.

V usage is TRBV15 and J usage is TRBJ1-5, with 7 bases lining up with TRBD1. The V gene end was trimmed by 7 bases and the J gene end by 3 bases; junction bases not matched to a gene: 6. The CDR3 totals 14 residues. Germline V gene sequence: CDR1 LNHNV, CDR2 YYDKDF (reference sequence). The CDR3 protein is CATTRDRLNQPQHF. The CDR3 DNA sequence: TGTGCCACCACCCGGGACAGACTCAATCAGCCCCAGCATTTT.

This clonotype was observed a handful of times. V and J are TRBV24-1 and TRBJ1-5; D is possibly TRBD1 (6 bases). V shed 3 bases and J shed 0 bases, with 11 bases lying between them. The germline V gene encodes CDR1 KGHDR and CDR2 SFDVKD. The CDR3 loop spans 16 amino acids. The CDR3 region is CATSDAGTSSNQPQHF. The CDR3 bases are TGTGCCACCAGTGATGCCGGGACAAGTAGCAATCAGCCCCAGCATTTT.

V and J are TRBV29-1 and TRBJ1-1, with a weak D call TRBD1 (5 bases). This CDR3 is 16 amino acids long. The germline V gene encodes CDR1 SQVTM and CDR2 ANQGSEA. The V end was cut by 0 bases, the J end by 1 base, with 15 bases between. Here the CDR3 reads CSVEDHGAAGNTEAFF. CDR3 DNA: TGCAGCGTTGAAGATCATGGGGCCGCGGGGAACACTGAAGCTTTCTTT.

The rearrangement links TRBV19 to TRBJ1-6, with D possibly TRBD1 on 5 matching bases. Trimming removed 5 bases at V and 11 bases at J, with 22 bases between. The CDR3 extends over 16 amino acids. The germline V gene has CDR1 LNHDA and CDR2 SQIVND (reference sequence). This CDR3 is CASSDSGTVLYPPLHF. The DNA for the CDR3 is TGTGCCAGTAGTGACTCCGGGACGGTACTCTATCCACCCCTCCACTTT.

This clonotype has only a few counts. The chain recombines TRBV7-2 with TRBJ2-1; 13 nucleotides agree with TRBD2. The germline gives CDR1 SGHTA, CDR2 FQGNSA. CDR3 length: 14 residues. V was clipped by 5 bases and J by 7 bases; unmatched bases: 2. The CDR3 spells CASSGTSGVNEQFF. The DNA of the CDR3 is TGTGCCAGCAGCGGGACTAGCGGGGTTAATGAGCAGTTCTTC.

The chain carries TRBV6-2 or TRBV6-3 and TRBJ2-7, with a weak D call TRBD2 (5 bases). Germline V CDR1 and CDR2: MNHEY, SVGEGT. CDR3 length: 16 amino acids. V lost 5 bases and J 4 bases, leaving 21 bases between the germline ends. The DNA for the CDR3 is TGTGCCAGCAGTACCCAAACAGAGGGCAATTTTTACGAGCAGTACTTC. Protein product: CASSTQTEGNFYEQYF.

This rearrangement joins TRBV6-1 to TRBJ2-1; 11 bases are a match to TRBD2. In germline, CDR1 is MNHNS, CDR2 SASEGT. This CDR3 has 17 amino acids. J lost 3 bases, V lost 5 bases, and 9 bases had no gene match. This CDR3 reads CASSRSGGAISYNEQFF. The CDR3 DNA reads as TGTGCCAGCAGTCGTAGCGGGGGGGCAATTAGCTACAATGAGCAGTTCTTC.